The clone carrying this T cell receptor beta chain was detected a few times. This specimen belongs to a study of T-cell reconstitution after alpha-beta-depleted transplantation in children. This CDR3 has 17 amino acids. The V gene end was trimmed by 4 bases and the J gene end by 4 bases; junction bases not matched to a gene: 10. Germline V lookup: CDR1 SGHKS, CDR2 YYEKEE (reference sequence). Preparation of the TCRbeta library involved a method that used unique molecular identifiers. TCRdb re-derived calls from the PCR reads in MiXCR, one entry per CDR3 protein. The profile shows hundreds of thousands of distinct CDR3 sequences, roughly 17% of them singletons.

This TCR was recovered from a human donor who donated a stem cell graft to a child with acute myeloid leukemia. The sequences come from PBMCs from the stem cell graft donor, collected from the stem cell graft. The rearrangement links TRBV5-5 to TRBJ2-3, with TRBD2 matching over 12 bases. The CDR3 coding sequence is TGTGCCAGCAGCCCAATTGGGGGGACTAGCGGGCCAGATACGCAGTATTTT. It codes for CASSPIGGTSGPDTQYF.